This T cell receptor (beta chain) originates from a study of post-analysis software for immune sequencing data. Whole-study findings and limits: With TRBV5-6, TRBV5-1 and TRBV20-1 included, a handful of TRBV segments were more frequent in patients than in controls. Batch-matched samples strongly co-clustered by F measure.

This clonotype has just a few counts. Its antigen remains unidentified. Unique molecular identifiers were carried by the TCR beta cDNA libraries. MiXCR, applied by TCRdb to the PCR reads, yields one record per CDR3 protein. The sample consists of approximately 570,000 distinct CDR3 sequences, roughly two fifths of them appearing once. From germline, CDR1 is SGHTA and CDR2 FQGNSA. Trimming cost V 0 bases and J 3 bases, with 9 bases left between them. There are 15 residues in the CDR3. The sequence derives from a girl aged 5-17 years with multiple sclerosis. This rearrangement joins TRBV7-2 to TRBJ1-5; D gene uncertain. The sequenced sample consisted of blood. The CDR3 nucleotides are TGTGCCAGCAGCTTAGCTGTCAATACCAATCAGCCCCAGCATTTT. Translation: CASSLAVNTNQPQHF.